This TCR beta chain was recorded in a study of shared clonotypes between healthy human individuals. Background on the study: The people who gave samples were a couple of women and a few men aged 18 to 49.

V lost 4 bases and J lost 4; bases outside the gene matches: 8. Germline values: CDR1 SGHNT, CDR2 YYREEE (reference sequence). CDR3 length: 16 residues. The study ran the assay at deep level. Sequencing was performed with immunoSEQ multiplex PCR; in TCRdb, only in-frame clones are kept and a portion is missing. The table lists some 1,100,000 clones, 75% to 85% of them singletons. This TCR was sampled from a young man in good health. Some clones in this sample may be carry-over from other donors' samples. This rearrangement joins TRBV5-4 to TRBJ2-1, with 10 positions matching TRBD1. Material for sequencing was memory CD4+ T cells from PBMCs. Subset defined: CD45RA-negative fraction. CDR3 loop: CASSADRGQGYNEQFF. CDR3 nucleotide sequence: TGTGCCAGCAGCGCCGACAGGGGACAGGGGTACAATGAGCAGTTCTTC.